The present entry profiles one TCR beta chain with its context. This entry is derived from a study of identical twins. Template switching added a universal primer binding site, and final cDNA carried unique molecular identifiers. From the 5' RACE reads, TCRdb called clonotypes with MiXCR, one entry per CDR3 protein. The data contain 1.5 million or so distinct CDR3 sequences, about 31% of them singletons. Healthy Caucasian individuals made up all the donors. The V and J ends lost 0 bases and 5 bases, in that order; junction bases with no gene match: 8. CDR1 and CDR2 from the germline V gene are SGHDT and YYEEEE. This CDR3 contains 16 residues.

The specimen was cord blood. This clonotype was obtained from a newborn girl in good health. The rearrangement uses TRBV5-6 and TRBJ2-7, with 10 nucleotides matching TRBD2. The CDR3 bases are TGTGCCAGCAGCTTGGCCCTAGCGGGGGCCCCGGACGAGCAGTACTTC. Its translation: CASSLALAGAPDEQYF. Complete variable domain (other parts from reference TRBV5-6 and TRBJ2-7): DAGVTQSPTHLIKTRGQQVTLRCSPKSGHDTVSWYQQALGQGPQFIFQYYEEEERQRGNFPDRFSGHQFPNYSSELNVNALLLGDSALYLCASSLALAGAPDEQYFGPGTRLTVT.